Each of the 29 T cell receptor beta chains below was sequenced from the same sample in a study of shared clonotypes between healthy human individuals. Repertoires were generated with immunoSEQ multiplex PCR, while TCRdb's copy carries only in-frame clones and drops some. Here the sample spans under 2.5 million clones, 92% being singletons. What was sequenced was naive CD4+ T cells from PBMCs. Subset denoted: CD45RA+ positively selected. The source of these receptors is a man younger than 35 in good health. Some clones in this sample may be carry-over from other donors' samples.

A few counts support this clone. The chain combines TRBV10-3 with TRBJ2-7; 8 nucleotides align to TRBD2. The CDR3 loop spans 16 amino acids. J gave up 6 bases and V 6 bases, and 16 bases lay outside the gene matches. Per germline, CDR1 ENHRY and CDR2 SYGVKD. CDR3 DNA: TGTGCCATCAGGGCGGAGGGCCTAGCGGGCCGGGGCGAGCAGTACTTC. Its translation is CAIRAEGLAGRGEQYF.

The rearrangement joins TRBV28 to TRBJ2-7; the match to TRBD1 covers 7 bases. Germline CDR1 MDHEN, CDR2 SYDVKM. The CDR3 extends over 15 amino acids. V trimming: 3 bases; J trimming: 5 bases; junction bases outside the gene matches: 10. The CDR3 loop reads CASSFQGTESHEQYF. CDR3 DNA sequence: TGTGCCAGCAGTTTCCAGGGGACAGAGTCCCACGAGCAGTACTTC.

This clone was recorded a few times. J is TRBJ1-1 and V is TRBV29-1; 7 bases are a match to TRBD1. Germline V gene lookup returns CDR1 SQVTM and CDR2 ANQGSEA. The J segment lost 4 bases and the V segment lost 4 bases, leaving 9 bases of the junction unmatched. CDR3 length equals 14 residues. The CDR3 DNA is TGCAGCGTTGGGGGGACAGTATCTGGCACTGAAGCTTTCTTT. It codes for CSVGGTVSGTEAFF.

V is TRBV7-2 and J is TRBJ1-5; D unclear. Trimming took off 1 base at V and 7 bases at J, with 14 bases between the two ends. Germline values: CDR1 SGHTA, CDR2 FQGNSA. The CDR3 consists of 15 residues. CDR3: CASSLEPAVPQPQHF. Written as DNA, the CDR3 is TGTGCCAGCAGCTTAGAACCAGCAGTCCCCCAGCCCCAGCATTTT.

The chain carries TRBV5-3 and TRBJ2-1; a possible D gene is TRBD2 (6 bases). TRBV5-3 is reported as an ORF; its role is uncertain. V lost 5 bases to trimming and J lost 0 bases, with 12 bases between them. The CDR3 totals 15 residues. The CDR3 sequence is CARRNTSTSYNEQFF. The CDR3 region has the DNA TGTGCCAGAAGGAATACTAGCACCTCCTACAATGAGCAGTTCTTC.

About this clone: Other DNA sequences in the sample encode the same CDR3. The genes are TRBV19 and TRBJ1-1; no clear D. The CDR3 is 14 residues long. The V end was cut by 2 bases, the J end by 0 bases, with 7 bases between. In germline, CDR1 is LNHDA, CDR2 SQIVND (reference sequence). CDR3 sequence: CASSISAVNTEAFF. The CDR3 DNA is TGTGCCAGTAGTATATCCGCGGTGAACACTGAAGCTTTCTTT.

The CDR3 here is CASTFVRTGEQYF. The CDR3 DNA is TGTGCCAGCACCTTTGTCCGGACAGGCGAGCAGTACTTC. This chain uses TRBV5-6 with TRBJ2-7, with 7 bases lining up with TRBD1. CDR3 length: 13 residues. V was pared by 6 bases and J by 6 bases, with 9 bases of the junction left unmatched. Germline V gene lookup returns CDR1 SGHDT and CDR2 YYEEEE.

J is TRBJ1-1 and V is TRBV6-6; D is ambiguous. Germline CDR1 is MNHNY and CDR2 is SVGAGI (reference sequence). The CDR3 consists of 15 residues. Trimming stripped 0 bases from V and 1 base from J, with 9 bases between. CDR3: CASSYSPDGNTEAFF. In DNA, the CDR3 is TGTGCCAGCAGTTACTCTCCGGACGGGAACACTGAAGCTTTCTTT.

V usage is TRBV7-2 and J usage is TRBJ2-7; 8 bases fit TRBD2. CDR3 length: 15 amino acids. The trim removed 5 bases at V and 0 bases at J, leaving 6 bases unmatched. Germline CDR1 and CDR2: SGHTA and FQGNSA. CDR3 nucleotide sequence: TGTGCCAGCAGCAAAGCCCGGGGGGGCTCCTACGAGCAGTACTTC. Translated: CASSKARGGSYEQYF.

The chain carries TRBV28 and TRBJ2-1; 10 bases are a match to TRBD1. CDR1 and CDR2 (germline): MDHEN, SYDVKM. This CDR3 comprises 15 residues. Trimming removed 10 bases from V and 6 bases from J; junction bases left unmatched: 12. CDR3 in amino acids: CATTPGDRGSNEQFF. The DNA for the CDR3 is TGTGCCACCACCCCGGGGGACAGGGGATCCAATGAGCAGTTCTTC. Drawing the rest from reference TRBV28 and TRBJ2-1, the complete variable domain is DVKVTQSSRYLVKRTGEKVFLECVQDMDHENMFWYRQDPGLGLRLIYFSYDVKMKEKGDIPEGYSVSREKKERFSLILESASTNQTSMYLCATTPGDRGSNEQFFGPGTRLTVL.

The sample holds one count of this clone. The chain employs TRBV5-1 and TRBJ2-1, with TRBD2 matching over 12 bases. V gave up 3 bases and J gave up 7 bases; unmatched junction bases: 5. The length of the CDR3 is 15 residues. Germline V gives CDR1 SGHRS, CDR2 YFSETQ. The CDR3 nucleotides read TGCGCCAGCAGCTGGACTAGCGGGACTCGTAATGAGCAGTTCTTC. This translates into CASSWTSGTRNEQFF.

The chain joins TRBV5-1 to TRBJ1-1, with D possibly TRBD1 on 5 matching bases. The V end was cut by 3 bases, the J end by 0 bases, with 18 bases between. CDR3 length: 17 amino acids. Germline CDR1 SGHRS, CDR2 YFSETQ. The CDR3 nucleotides read TGCGCCAGCAGCTCATGGGAGGGGCGGGTATTGAACACTGAAGCTTTCTTT. This gives the protein CASSSWEGRVLNTEAFF.

The count of this clone is one. The rearrangement links TRBV7-2 to TRBJ2-7; tentatively, D is TRBD2 (6 bases). The germline CDR1 and CDR2 sequences are SGHTA and FQGNSA. V was pared by 0 bases and J by 7 bases, with 16 bases between. The CDR3 has 15 residues. CDR3 protein: CASSLAGTWGGEQYF. DNA of the CDR3: TGTGCCAGCAGCTTAGCGGGGACTTGGGGCGGAGAGCAGTACTTC.

V gene TRBV6-4 combines with J gene TRBJ2-7, with D perhaps given as TRBD1 or TRBD2 (5 bases each). Germline CDR1 reads MRHNA; CDR2 reads SNTAGT. The V end was cut by 7 bases, the J end by 5 bases, with 21 bases between. The CDR3 totals 15 residues. CDR3 protein: CASIERDHTSHEQYF. CDR3 nucleotide sequence: TGTGCCAGCATCGAAAGGGACCACACAAGTCACGAGCAGTACTTC.

The chain joins TRBV20-1 to TRBJ2-7; no firm D call. V was trimmed by 8 bases and J by 5 bases, leaving 7 bases between them. The CDR3 spans 9 residues. Germline V gene sequence: CDR1 DFQATT, CDR2 SNEGSKA (reference sequence). In DNA, the CDR3 is TGCAGTTCCCGGCACGAGCAGTACTTC. It codes for CSSRHEQYF.

The rearrangement joins TRBV28 to TRBJ2-7; a possible D gene is TRBD2 (5 bases). CDR1 and CDR2 (germline): MDHEN, SYDVKM. The ends were cut back, 8 bases at V and 3 bases at J, with 17 bases in the middle. The CDR3 sequence is 14 residues long. The CDR3, as DNA: TGTGCCAGCGTTAGGACTCTAGCAATCTACGAGCAGTACTTC. Translation gives CASVRTLAIYEQYF. Variable domain in full (rest from reference TRBV28 and TRBJ2-7): DVKVTQSSRYLVKRTGEKVFLECVQDMDHENMFWYRQDPGLGLRLIYFSYDVKMKEKGDIPEGYSVSREKKERFSLILESASTNQTSMYLCASVRTLAIYEQYFGPGTRLTVT.

The J gene is TRBJ2-3, the V gene TRBV7-9, with D maybe TRBD2 (6 bases). V shed 3 bases and J shed 4 bases, with 17 bases lying between them. The CDR3 spans 16 residues. The germline CDR1 and CDR2 sequences are SEHNR and FQNEAQ (reference sequence). The CDR3 spells CASSFYRGTRPDTQYF. CDR3 DNA sequence: TGTGCCAGCAGCTTCTACCGGGGGACCCGCCCAGATACGCAGTATTTT.

This clone was detected only once. The rearrangement joins TRBV7-3 to TRBJ2-1; 10 nucleotides line up with TRBD2. With V trimmed by 5 bases and J by 8 bases, 15 bases remained unmatched. The CDR3 is 17 amino acids. Germline CDR1 is SGHTA and CDR2 is FQGTGA. The CDR3 spells CASSTPSGRVSGHEQFF. The DNA of the CDR3 is TGTGCCAGCAGCACCCCTAGCGGGAGAGTCTCAGGTCATGAGCAGTTCTTC.

The genes are TRBV7-2 and TRBJ2-3, with unresolved D. The CDR3 runs 14 residues. Trimming removed 5 bases from V and 2 bases from J, with 11 bases in between. Germline V CDR1 and CDR2: SGHTA, FQGNSA. The DNA of the CDR3 is TGTGCCAGCAGCCGGGCAGCCCACACAGATACGCAGTATTTT. Its translation is CASSRAAHTDTQYF.

The chain has TRBV5-4 and TRBJ1-4, with unresolved D. The CDR3 is 14 amino acids. Germline V CDR1 and CDR2: SGHNT, YYREEE (reference sequence). V was clipped by 4 bases and J by 2 bases, with 9 bases between them. CDR3 region: CASSEGSTNEKLFF. The CDR3 nucleotides read TGTGCCAGCAGCGAGGGAAGTACTAATGAAAAACTGTTTTTT.

This chain connects TRBV5-4 to TRBJ2-1, with D possibly TRBD1 on 5 matching bases. Germline CDR1 and CDR2: SGHNT and YYREEE (reference sequence). V was clipped by 7 bases and J by 1 base, with 15 bases between them. CDR3 length equals 15 residues. CDR3 in amino acids: CASSRVGQSYNEQFF. CDR3 nucleotide sequence: TGTGCCAGCTCTCGGGTGGGGCAGTCCTACAATGAGCAGTTCTTC.

The gene calls are TRBV7-2 and TRBJ1-2; D may be TRBD1 (6 bases). The CDR3 has 15 residues. Germline assignment: CDR1 SGHTA and CDR2 FQGNSA. Trimming removed 1 base from V and 4 bases from J, with 13 bases in between. CDR3 nucleotide sequence: TGTGCCAGCAGCTTAGATAGGGGGGTGGTCTATGGCTACACCTTC. This encodes CASSLDRGVVYGYTF.

The chain joins TRBV19 to TRBJ2-3, with 8 bases aligning to TRBD2. The CDR3 contains 16 residues. Germline V CDR1 and CDR2: LNHDA, SQIVND (reference sequence). With V trimmed by 7 bases and J by 6 bases, 15 bases remained unmatched. The DNA of the CDR3 is TGTGCCAGTACCCCGGGGAGCGGGAGAGTCAGTGATACGCAGTATTTT. Translated: CASTPGSGRVSDTQYF. Supplemented by reference TRBV19 and TRBJ2-3, the full variable domain reads DGGITQSPKYLFRKEGQNVTLSCEQNLNHDAMYWYRQDPGQGLRLIYYSQIVNDFQKGDIAEGYSVSREKKESFPLTVTSAQKNPTAFYLCASTPGSGRVSDTQYFGPGTRLTVL.

The count of this clone is one. The chain joins TRBV4-1 to TRBJ2-1; D gene ambiguous. In germline, CDR1 is MGHRA, CDR2 YSYEKL. The CDR3 loop spans 15 amino acids. The V and J ends lost 4 bases and 8 bases respectively, with 18 bases between them. The CDR3 DNA follows: TGCGCCAGCAGCCTTATAACTACATTCCAAGATGAGCAGTTCTTC. Protein: CASSLITTFQDEQFF.

Only a few counts were recorded for this clone. The genes are TRBV6-5 and TRBJ1-1, with 10 bases aligning to TRBD1. Per germline, CDR1 MNHEY and CDR2 SVGAGI. This CDR3 has 14 amino acids. J gave up 2 bases and V 7 bases, and 4 bases lay outside the gene matches. The CDR3 DNA reads TGTGCCAGCACCGACAGGGGGCGAAACACTGAAGCTTTCTTT. Protein: CASTDRGRNTEAFF.

This clone has only one observation. The CDR3 protein is CASSLDRTVEQYF. The CDR3 DNA reads TGTGCCAGCAGCTTAGACCGGACCGTCGAGCAGTACTTC. The chain carries TRBV11-2 and TRBJ2-7; D remains ambiguous. In germline, CDR1 is SGHAT, CDR2 FQNNGV. The V end was cut by 0 bases, the J end by 6 bases, with 9 bases between. This CDR3 contains 13 residues.

The V gene is TRBV5-4, the J gene TRBJ2-3; 10 bases are a match to TRBD1. V was clipped by 4 bases and J by 4 bases; unmatched bases: 6. The CDR3 is made up of 15 amino acids. Germline V gives CDR1 SGHNT, CDR2 YYREEE (reference sequence). CDR3: CASSAPGQGSDTQYF. As DNA, the CDR3 is TGTGCCAGCAGCGCACCGGGACAGGGGTCAGATACGCAGTATTTT.

The CDR3 DNA reads as TGTGCCAGCAAACGGACTAGCGGGCACAATGAGCAGTTCTTC. Translating gives CASKRTSGHNEQFF. V is TRBV7-3 and J is TRBJ2-1, with 11 positions matching TRBD2. Germline CDR1 SGHTA, CDR2 FQGTGA. V lost 7 bases, J lost 5 bases, and 4 bases stayed unmatched. The CDR3 runs 14 residues.

This chain connects TRBV6-1 to TRBJ1-5, with unresolved D. The CDR3 sequence is 17 residues long. Germline V gene data show CDR1 as MNHNS and CDR2 as SASEGT. Trimming removed 4 bases from V and 2 bases from J, with 18 bases in between. CDR3 region: CASSARHSSMGNQPQHF. CDR3 DNA: TGTGCCAGCAGTGCCCGCCACAGTTCAATGGGCAATCAGCCCCAGCATTTT.